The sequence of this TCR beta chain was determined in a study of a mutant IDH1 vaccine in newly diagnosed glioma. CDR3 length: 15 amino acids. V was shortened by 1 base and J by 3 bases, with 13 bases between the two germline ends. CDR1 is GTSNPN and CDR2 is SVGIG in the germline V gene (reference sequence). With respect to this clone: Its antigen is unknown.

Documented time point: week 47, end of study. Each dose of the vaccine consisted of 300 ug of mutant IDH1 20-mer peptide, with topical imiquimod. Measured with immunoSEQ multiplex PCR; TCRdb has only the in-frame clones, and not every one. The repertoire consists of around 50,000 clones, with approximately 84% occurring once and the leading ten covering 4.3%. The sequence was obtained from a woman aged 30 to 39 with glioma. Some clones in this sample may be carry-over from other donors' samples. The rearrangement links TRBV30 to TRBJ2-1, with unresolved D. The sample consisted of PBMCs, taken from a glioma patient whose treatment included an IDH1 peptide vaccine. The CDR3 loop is CAWSGSPPNYNEQFF. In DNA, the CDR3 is TGTGCCTGGAGTGGTTCACCTCCTAACTACAATGAGCAGTTCTTC.